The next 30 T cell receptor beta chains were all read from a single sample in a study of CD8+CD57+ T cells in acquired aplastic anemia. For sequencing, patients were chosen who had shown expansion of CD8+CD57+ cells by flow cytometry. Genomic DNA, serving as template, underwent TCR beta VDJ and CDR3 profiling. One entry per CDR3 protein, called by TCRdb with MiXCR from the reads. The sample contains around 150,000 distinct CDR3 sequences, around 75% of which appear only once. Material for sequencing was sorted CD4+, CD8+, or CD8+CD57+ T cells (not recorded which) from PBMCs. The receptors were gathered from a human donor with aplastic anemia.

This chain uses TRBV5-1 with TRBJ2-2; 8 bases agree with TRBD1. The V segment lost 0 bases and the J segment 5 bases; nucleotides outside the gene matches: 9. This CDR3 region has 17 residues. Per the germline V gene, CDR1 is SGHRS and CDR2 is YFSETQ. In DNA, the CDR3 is TGCGCCAGCAGCTTGGCCAGGGGGCAGCCGGAGACCGGGGAGCTGTTTTTT. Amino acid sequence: CASSLARGQPETGELFF.

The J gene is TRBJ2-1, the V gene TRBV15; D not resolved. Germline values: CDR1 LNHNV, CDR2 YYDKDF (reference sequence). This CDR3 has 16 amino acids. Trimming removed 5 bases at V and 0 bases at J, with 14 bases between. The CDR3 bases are TGTGCCACCAGCCGCCCTAAATCTGCCTCCTACAATGAGCAGTTCTTC. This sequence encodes CATSRPKSASYNEQFF. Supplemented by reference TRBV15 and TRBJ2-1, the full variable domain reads DAMVIQNPRYQVTQFGKPVTLSCSQTLNHNVMYWYQQKSSQAPKLLFHYYDKDFNNEADTPDNFQSRRPNTSFCFLDIRSPGLGDTAMYLCATSRPKSASYNEQFFGPGTRLTVL.

The CDR3 here is CASRTFGWTTEAFF. The DNA for the CDR3 is TGCGCCAGCAGAACTTTCGGGTGGACGACTGAAGCTTTCTTT. The chain carries TRBV5-1 and TRBJ1-1; no definite D call. The CDR3 covers 14 residues. Looked up from germline, CDR1 is SGHRS and CDR2 is YFSETQ. Trimming removed 5 bases at V and 5 bases at J, with 16 bases between.

The DNA of the CDR3 is TGTGCCAGCAGTACTGGACAGGACATGAACACTGAAGCTTTCTTT. Amino acids: CASSTGQDMNTEAFF. This chain joins TRBV6-1 and TRBJ1-1; TRBD1 agrees at 7 bases. Germline values: CDR1 MNHNS, CDR2 SASEGT. This CDR3 contains 15 residues. V lost 5 bases to trimming and J lost 0 bases; unmatched junction nucleotides: 6.

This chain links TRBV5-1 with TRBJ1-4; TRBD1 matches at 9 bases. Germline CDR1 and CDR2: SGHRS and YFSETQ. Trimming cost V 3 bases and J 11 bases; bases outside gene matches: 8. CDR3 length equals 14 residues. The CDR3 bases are TGCGCCAGCAGCTACCGGGACAGGGAGAGTAAACTGTTTTTT. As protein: CASSYRDRESKLFF. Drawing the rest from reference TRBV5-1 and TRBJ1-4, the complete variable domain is KAGVTQTPRYLIKTRGQQVTLSCSPISGHRSVSWYQQTPGQGLQFLFEYFSETQRNKGNFPGRFSGRQFSNSRSEMNVSTLELGDSALYLCASSYRDRESKLFFGSGTQLSVL.

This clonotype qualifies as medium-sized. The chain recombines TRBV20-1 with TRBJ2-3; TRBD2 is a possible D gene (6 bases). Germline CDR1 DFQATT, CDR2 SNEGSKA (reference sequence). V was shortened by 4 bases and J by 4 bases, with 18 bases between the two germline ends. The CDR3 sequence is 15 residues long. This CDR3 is CSAMVGGGGSDTQYF. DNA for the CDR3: TGCAGTGCTATGGTTGGGGGTGGAGGGTCAGATACGCAGTATTTT.

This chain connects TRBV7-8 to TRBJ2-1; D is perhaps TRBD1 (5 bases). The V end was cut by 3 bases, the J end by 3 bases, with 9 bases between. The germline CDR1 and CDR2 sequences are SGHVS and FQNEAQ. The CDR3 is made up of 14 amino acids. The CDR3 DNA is TGTGCCAGCAGCTTTAATACAGGCTACAATGAGCAGTTCTTC. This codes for CASSFNTGYNEQFF.

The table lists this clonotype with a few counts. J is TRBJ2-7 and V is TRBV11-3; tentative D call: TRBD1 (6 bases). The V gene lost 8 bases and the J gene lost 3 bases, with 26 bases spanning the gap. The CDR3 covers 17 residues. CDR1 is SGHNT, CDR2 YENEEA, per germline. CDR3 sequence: CASSPLPTGRDDYEQYV. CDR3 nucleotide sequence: TGTGCCAGCTCACCATTACCTACAGGGAGAGACGACTACGAGCAGTACGTC.

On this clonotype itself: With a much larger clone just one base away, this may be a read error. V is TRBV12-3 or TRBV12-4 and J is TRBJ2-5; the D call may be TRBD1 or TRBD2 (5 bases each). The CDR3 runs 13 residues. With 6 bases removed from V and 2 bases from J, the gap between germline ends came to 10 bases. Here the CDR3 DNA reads TGTGCCAGCAGCCCGGGACGGCAAGAGACCCAGTACTTC. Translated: CASSPGRQETQYF.

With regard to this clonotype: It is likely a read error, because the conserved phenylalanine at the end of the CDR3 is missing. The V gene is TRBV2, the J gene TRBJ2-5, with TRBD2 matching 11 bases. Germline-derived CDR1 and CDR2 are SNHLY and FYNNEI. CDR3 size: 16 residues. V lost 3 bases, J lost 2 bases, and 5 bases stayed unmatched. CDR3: CASSDTRLAGQETQYL. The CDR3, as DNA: TGTGCCAGCAGTGACACACGACTAGCGGGGCAAGAGACCCAGTACCTC.

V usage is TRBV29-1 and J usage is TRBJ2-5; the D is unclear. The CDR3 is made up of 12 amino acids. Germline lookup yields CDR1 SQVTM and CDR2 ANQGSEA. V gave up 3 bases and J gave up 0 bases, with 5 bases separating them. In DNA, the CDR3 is TGCAGCGTTGACAGGTACCAAGAGACCCAGTACTTC. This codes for CSVDRYQETQYF.

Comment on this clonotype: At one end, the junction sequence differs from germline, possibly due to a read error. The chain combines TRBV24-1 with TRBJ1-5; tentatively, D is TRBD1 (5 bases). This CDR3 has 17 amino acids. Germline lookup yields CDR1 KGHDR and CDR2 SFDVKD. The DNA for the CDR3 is TGTGCCACCAGTGATCGGAGGGGAGACACGGCCGGTCAGCCTCAGCATTTT. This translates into CATSDRRGDTAGQPQHF.

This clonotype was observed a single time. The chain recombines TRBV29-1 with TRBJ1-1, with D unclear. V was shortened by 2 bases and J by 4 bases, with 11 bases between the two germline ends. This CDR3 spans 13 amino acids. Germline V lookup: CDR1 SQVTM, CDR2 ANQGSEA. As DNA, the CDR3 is TGCAGCGTTGAACCAACCCAGACCACTGAAGCTTTCTTT. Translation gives CSVEPTQTTEAFF.

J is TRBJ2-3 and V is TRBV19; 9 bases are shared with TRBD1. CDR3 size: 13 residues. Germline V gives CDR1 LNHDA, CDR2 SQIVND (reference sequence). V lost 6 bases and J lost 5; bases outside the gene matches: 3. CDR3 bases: TGTGCCAGTAGACAGGGGGCAGGAGATACGCAGTATTTT. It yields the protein CASRQGAGDTQYF.

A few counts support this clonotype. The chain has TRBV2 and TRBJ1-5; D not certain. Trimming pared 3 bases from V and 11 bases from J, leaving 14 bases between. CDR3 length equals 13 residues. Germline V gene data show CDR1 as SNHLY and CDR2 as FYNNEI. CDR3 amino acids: CASSDVTRGAQHF. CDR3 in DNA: TGTGCCAGCAGTGACGTCACTCGCGGGGCCCAGCATTTT.

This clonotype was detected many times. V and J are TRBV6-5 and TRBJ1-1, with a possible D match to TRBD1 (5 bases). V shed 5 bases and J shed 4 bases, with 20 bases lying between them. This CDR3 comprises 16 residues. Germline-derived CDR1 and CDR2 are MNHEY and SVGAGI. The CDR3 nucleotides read TGTGCCAGCAGTAAGTTCGGGTCGGGGCAAGTCACTGAAGCTTTCTTT. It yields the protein CASSKFGSGQVTEAFF.

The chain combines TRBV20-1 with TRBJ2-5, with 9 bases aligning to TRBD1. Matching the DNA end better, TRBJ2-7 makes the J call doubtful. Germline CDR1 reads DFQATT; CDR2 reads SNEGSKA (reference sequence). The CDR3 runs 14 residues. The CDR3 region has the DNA TGCAGTGCTAGGGGGGACAGGGTAGCCTACGAGCAGTACTTC. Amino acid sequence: CSARGDRVAYEQYF.

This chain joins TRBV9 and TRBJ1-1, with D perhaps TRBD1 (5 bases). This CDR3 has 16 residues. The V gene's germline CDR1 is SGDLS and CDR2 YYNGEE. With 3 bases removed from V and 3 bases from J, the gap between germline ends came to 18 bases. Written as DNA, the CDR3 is TGTGCCAGCAGCGCAACAGGATCCAACATGGACACTGAAGCTTTCTTT. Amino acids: CASSATGSNMDTEAFF.

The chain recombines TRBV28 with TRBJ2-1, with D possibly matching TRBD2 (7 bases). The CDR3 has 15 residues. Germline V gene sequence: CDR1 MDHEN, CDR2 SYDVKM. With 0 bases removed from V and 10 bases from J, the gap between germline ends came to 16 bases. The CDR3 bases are TGTGCCAGCAGTTTATGGCAAGGGGGAGGGGACGAGCAGTTCTTC. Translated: CASSLWQGGGDEQFF.

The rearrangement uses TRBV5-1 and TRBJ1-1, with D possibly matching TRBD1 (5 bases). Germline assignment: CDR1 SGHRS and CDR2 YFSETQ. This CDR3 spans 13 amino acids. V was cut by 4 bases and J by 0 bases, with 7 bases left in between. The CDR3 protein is CASSQGVNTEAFF. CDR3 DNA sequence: TGCGCCAGCAGCCAAGGGGTGAACACTGAAGCTTTCTTT.

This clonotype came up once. This chain's CDR3 is CATSSNRLRNQPQHF. CDR3 bases: TGTGCCACCAGTTCCAACCGTCTACGCAATCAGCCCCAGCATTTT. The chain couples TRBV24-1 to TRBJ1-5; no reliable D call. This CDR3 region has 15 residues. Germline assignment: CDR1 KGHDR and CDR2 SFDVKD. Trimming stripped 6 bases from V and 2 bases from J, with 13 bases between.

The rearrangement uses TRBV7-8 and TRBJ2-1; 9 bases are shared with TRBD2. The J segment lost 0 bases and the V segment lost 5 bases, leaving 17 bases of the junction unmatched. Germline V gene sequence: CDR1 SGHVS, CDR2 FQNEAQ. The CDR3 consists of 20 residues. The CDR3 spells CASSPEPGLALTSSYNEQFF. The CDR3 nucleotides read TGTGCCAGCAGCCCCGAACCGGGACTAGCACTAACTAGCTCCTACAATGAGCAGTTCTTC.

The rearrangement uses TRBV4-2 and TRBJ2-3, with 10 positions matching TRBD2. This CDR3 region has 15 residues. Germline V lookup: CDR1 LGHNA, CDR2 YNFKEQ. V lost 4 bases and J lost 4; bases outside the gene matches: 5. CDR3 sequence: CASSRERGGPDTQYF. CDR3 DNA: TGTGCCAGCAGCCGAGAGCGGGGGGGCCCAGATACGCAGTATTTT.

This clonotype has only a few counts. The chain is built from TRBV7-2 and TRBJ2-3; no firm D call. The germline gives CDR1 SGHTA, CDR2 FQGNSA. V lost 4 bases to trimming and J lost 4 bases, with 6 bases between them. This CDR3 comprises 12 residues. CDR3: CASSSRSDTQYF. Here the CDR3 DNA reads TGTGCCAGCAGCTCGAGATCAGATACGCAGTATTTT.

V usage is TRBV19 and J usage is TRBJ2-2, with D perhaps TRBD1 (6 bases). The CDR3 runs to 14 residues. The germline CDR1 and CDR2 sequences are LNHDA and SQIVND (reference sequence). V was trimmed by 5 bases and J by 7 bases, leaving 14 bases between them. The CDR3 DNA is TGTGCCAGTAGTGAACAGGGTCCCGGCGGGGAGCTGTTTTTT. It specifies CASSEQGPGGELFF.

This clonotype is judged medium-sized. For the CDR3, the DNA is TGCGCCAGCAGTGCAAAGGGGCCTAACTACGAGCAGTACTTC. This translates into CASSAKGPNYEQYF. This chain connects TRBV10-1 to TRBJ2-7; weak D call: TRBD1 (5 bases). The CDR3 extends over 14 amino acids. In germline, CDR1 is WNHNN, CDR2 SYGVQD (reference sequence). V lost 4 bases to trimming and J lost 3 bases, with 13 bases between them.

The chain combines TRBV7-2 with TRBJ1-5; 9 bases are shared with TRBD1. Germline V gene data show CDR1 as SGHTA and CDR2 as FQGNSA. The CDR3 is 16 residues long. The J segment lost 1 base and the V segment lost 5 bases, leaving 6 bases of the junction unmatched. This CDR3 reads CASSQQGAGSNQPQHF. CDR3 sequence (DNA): TGTGCCAGCAGCCAACAGGGGGCGGGCAGCAATCAGCCCCAGCATTTT.

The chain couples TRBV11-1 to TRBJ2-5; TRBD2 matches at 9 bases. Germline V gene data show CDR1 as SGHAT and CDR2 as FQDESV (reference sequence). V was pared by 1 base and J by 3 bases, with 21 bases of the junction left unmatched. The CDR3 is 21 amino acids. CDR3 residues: CASSLVRLAGAFAGREETQYF. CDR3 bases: TGTGCCAGCAGCTTAGTGAGGTTAGCGGGGGCCTTCGCTGGCCGTGAAGAGACCCAGTACTTC.

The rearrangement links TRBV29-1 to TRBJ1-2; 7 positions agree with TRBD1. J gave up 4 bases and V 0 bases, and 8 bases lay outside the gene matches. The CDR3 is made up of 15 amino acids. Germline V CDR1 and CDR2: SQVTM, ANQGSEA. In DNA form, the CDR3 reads TGCAGCGTTGAAGAGGGAGGACAGGATGTCTATGGCTACACCTTC. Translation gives CSVEEGGQDVYGYTF.

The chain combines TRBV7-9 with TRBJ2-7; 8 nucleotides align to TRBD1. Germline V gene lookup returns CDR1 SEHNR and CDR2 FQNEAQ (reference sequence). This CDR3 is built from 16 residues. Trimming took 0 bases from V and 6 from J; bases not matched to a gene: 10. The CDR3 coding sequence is TGTGCCAGCAGCTTAGCGTTGACAGGGGAGGCCTGCGAGCAGTACTTC. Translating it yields CASSLALTGEACEQYF.